This T cell receptor (beta chain) originates from a study of beta chain features in type 1 diabetes. Broader study findings: Patients with Type 1 diabetes showed moderately but significantly shorter TCRB CDR3s in all four CD4+ subsets. For cells with high TCR expression, cDNA sequencing could yield over-representation.

In this sample, this clone turned up a few times. Its target is unknown. Every bit of the isolated RNA underwent reverse transcription, so sequencing read expressed TCRB transcripts. Sequencing was performed with immunoSEQ multiplex PCR; in TCRdb, only in-frame clones are kept and a portion is missing. The sample has 550,000 to 850,000 clones; about an eighth are singletons. The authors obtained over 95% purity in all sorted populations. Germline values: CDR1 LGHNA, CDR2 YNFKEQ. Unmatched junction bases numbered 7, after V lost 4 bases and J lost 1 base. The CDR3 contains 16 residues. This chain joins TRBV4-2 and TRBJ1-3, with TRBD1 matching over 7 bases. Material: naive CD4+ T cells from blood. This clonotype was sampled from a man younger than 35 with type 1 diabetes. The CDR3 nucleotides read TGTGCCAGCAGCCTCTCGACAGGGCCTTCTGGAAACACCATATATTTT. It yields the protein CASSLSTGPSGNTIYF.